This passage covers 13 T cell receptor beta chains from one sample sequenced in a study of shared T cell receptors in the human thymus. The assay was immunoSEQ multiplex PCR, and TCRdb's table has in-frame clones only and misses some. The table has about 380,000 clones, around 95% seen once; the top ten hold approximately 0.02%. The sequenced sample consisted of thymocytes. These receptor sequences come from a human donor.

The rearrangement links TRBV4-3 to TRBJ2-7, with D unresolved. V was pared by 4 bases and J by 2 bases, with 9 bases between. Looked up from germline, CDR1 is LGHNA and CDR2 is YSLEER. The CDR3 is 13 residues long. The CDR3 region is CASSPPPTYEQYF. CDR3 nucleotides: TGCGCCAGCAGCCCGCCTCCTACCTACGAGCAGTACTTC.

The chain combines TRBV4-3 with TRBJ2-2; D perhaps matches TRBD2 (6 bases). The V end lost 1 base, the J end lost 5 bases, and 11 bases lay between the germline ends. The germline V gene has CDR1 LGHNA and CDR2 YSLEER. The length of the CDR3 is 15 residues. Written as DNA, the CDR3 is TGCGCCAGCAGCCAAGCTACTAGCCGAACCGGGGAGCTGTTTTTT. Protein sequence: CASSQATSRTGELFF.

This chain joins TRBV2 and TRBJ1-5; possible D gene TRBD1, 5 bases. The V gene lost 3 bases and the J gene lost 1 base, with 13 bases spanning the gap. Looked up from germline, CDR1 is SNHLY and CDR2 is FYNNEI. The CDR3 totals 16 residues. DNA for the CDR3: TGTGCCAGCAGTGACAAAATGGACAAAAGCAATCAGCCCCAGCATTTT. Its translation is CASSDKMDKSNQPQHF. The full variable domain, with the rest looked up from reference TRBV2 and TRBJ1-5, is EPEVTQTPSHQVTQMGQEVILRCVPISNHLYFYWYRQILGQKVEFLVSFYNNEISEKSEIFDDQFSVERPDGSNFTLKIRSTKLEDSAMYFCASSDKMDKSNQPQHFGDGTRLSIL.

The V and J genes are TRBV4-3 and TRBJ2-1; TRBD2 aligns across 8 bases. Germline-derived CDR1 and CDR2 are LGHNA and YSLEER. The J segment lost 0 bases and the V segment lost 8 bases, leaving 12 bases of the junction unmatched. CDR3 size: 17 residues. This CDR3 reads CASPRAGGTSSYNEQFF. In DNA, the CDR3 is TGCGCCAGCCCTCGGGCGGGAGGTACCAGCTCCTACAATGAGCAGTTCTTC.

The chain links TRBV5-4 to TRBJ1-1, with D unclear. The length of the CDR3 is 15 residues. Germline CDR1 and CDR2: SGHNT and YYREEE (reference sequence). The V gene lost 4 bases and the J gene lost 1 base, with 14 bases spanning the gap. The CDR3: CASSPSRTGNTEAFF. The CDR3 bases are TGTGCCAGCAGCCCGAGCCGGACGGGGAACACTGAAGCTTTCTTT. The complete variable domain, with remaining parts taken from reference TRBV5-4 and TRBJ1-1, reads ETGVTQSPTHLIKTRGQQVTLRCSSQSGHNTVSWYQQALGQGPQFIFQYYREEENGRGNFPPRFSGLQFPNYSSELNVNALELDDSALYLCASSPSRTGNTEAFFGQGTRLTVV.

The CDR3: CASSLIMGNEQFF. For the CDR3, the DNA is TGCGCCAGCAGCCTCATAATGGGCAATGAGCAGTTCTTC. V gene TRBV5-1 combines with J gene TRBJ2-1; the D is unclear. Per germline, CDR1 SGHRS and CDR2 YFSETQ. The CDR3 consists of 13 residues. V was clipped by 4 bases and J by 6 bases, with 11 bases between them.

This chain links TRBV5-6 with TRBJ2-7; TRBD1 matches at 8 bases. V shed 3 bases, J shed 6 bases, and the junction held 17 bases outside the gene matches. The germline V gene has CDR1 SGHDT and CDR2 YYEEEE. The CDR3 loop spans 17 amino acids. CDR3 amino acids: CASSSLTPFGQGAEQYF. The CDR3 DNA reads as TGTGCCAGCAGCTCATTAACTCCCTTCGGACAGGGAGCCGAGCAGTACTTC.

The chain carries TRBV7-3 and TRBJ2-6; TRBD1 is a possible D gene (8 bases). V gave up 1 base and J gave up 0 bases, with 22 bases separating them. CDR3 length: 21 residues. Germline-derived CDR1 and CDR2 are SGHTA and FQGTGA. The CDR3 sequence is CASSLKGGGRRGLSGANVLTF. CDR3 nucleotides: TGTGCCAGCAGCTTAAAAGGGGGAGGGCGCAGGGGGCTCTCTGGGGCCAACGTCCTGACTTTC.

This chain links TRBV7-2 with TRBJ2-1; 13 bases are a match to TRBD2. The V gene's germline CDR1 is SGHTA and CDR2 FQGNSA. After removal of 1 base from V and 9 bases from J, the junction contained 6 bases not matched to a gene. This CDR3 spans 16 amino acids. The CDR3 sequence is CASSLELRTSGGEQFF. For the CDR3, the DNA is TGTGCCAGCAGCTTAGAGTTAAGGACTAGCGGGGGTGAGCAGTTCTTC.

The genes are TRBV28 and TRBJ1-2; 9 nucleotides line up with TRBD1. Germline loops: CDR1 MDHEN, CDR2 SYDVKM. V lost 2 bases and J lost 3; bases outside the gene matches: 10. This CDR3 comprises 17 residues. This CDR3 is CASSLVSQGAGDYGYTF. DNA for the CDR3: TGTGCCAGCAGTTTAGTGTCACAGGGGGCGGGGGACTATGGCTACACCTTC.

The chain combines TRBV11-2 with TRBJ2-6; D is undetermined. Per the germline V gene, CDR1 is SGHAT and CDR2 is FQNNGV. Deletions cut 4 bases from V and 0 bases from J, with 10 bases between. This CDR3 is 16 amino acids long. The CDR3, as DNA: TGTGCCAGCAGCTGGGGTCATTACTCTGGGGCCAACGTCCTGACTTTC. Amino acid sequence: CASSWGHYSGANVLTF.

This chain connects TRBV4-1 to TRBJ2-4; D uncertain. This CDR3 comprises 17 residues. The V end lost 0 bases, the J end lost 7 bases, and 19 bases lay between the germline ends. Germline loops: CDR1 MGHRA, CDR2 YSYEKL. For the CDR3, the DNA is TGCGCCAGCAGCCAAGATGGTCGGGCGGAAAGGCGGAACATTCAGTACTTC. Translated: CASSQDGRAERRNIQYF.

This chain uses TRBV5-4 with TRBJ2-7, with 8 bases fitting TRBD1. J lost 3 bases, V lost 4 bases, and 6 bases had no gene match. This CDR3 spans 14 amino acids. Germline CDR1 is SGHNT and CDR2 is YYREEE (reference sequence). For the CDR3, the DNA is TGTGCCAGCAGCCCGGGACAGGTCTACTACGAGCAGTACTTC. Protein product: CASSPGQVYYEQYF. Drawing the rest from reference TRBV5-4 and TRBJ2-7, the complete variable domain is ETGVTQSPTHLIKTRGQQVTLRCSSQSGHNTVSWYQQALGQGPQFIFQYYREEENGRGNFPPRFSGLQFPNYSSELNVNALELDDSALYLCASSPGQVYYEQYFGPGTRLTVT.